This is a list of T cell receptor beta chains from one sample in a study of CD8 T cells in Susac syndrome. TCRdb re-called the immunoSEQ multiplex PCR reads through MiXCR, storing one row per CDR3 protein. The table shows some 160,000 distinct CDR3 sequences, with almost 96% occurring only once. Material for sequencing was CD4+ T cells from PBMCs. The receptors come from a human donor with Susac syndrome. Both conserved end residues are part of each CDR3. D genes are given only for firm matches. Expanded clones get a size class; other rows say once, few or many, or leave the size out.

j_call clone_size d_call cdr3_length v_call cdr3_aa cdr3_nt
TRBJ2-2 . TRBD1 14 TRBV14 CASSPRTGPGELFF TGTGCCAGCAGCCCGCGGACAGGTCCCGGGGAGCTGTTTTTT
TRBJ2-1 . . 16 TRBV7-2 CASSLAHSRAVNEQFF TGTGCCAGCAGCTTAGCCCACTCCCGGGCGGTCAATGAGCAGTTCTTC
TRBJ2-1 . . 16 TRBV7-9 CASSLTPGRSYNEQFF TGTGCCAGCAGCTTGACCCCGGGACGCAGCTACAATGAGCAGTTCTTC
TRBJ1-1 once . 14 TRBV3-1 CASSQGEVRSAAFF TGTGCCAGCAGCCAAGGTGAGGTCCGAAGCGCGGCTTTCTTT
TRBJ2-1 . TRBD2 15 TRBV5-6 CASSLLAVTYNEQFF TGTGCCAGCAGCTTACTAGCGGTTACCTACAATGAGCAGTTCTTC
TRBJ2-1 . . 14 TRBV6-2/TRBV6-3 CASGVGGQFGKQFF TGTGCCAGCGGGGTGGGAGGACAGTTTGGGAAGCAGTTCTTC
TRBJ1-5 . . 18 TRBV5-1 CASSSGPHNREPSSSRDF TGCGCCAGCAGCTCAGGACCGCATAACCGAGAACCATCATCGAGTCGAGATTTT
TRBJ2-1 . TRBD2 15 TRBV7-2 CASSSLAGVPVEQFF TGTGCCAGCAGCTCCCTAGCGGGGGTGCCGGTTGAGCAGTTCTTC
TRBJ2-7 . TRBD2 18 TRBV14 CASSQRNAYLAGAYEQYF TGTGCCAGCAGCCAACGGAACGCCTATCTAGCGGGAGCCTACGAGCAGTACTTC
TRBJ2-2 . . 14 TRBV3-1 CASSLFSPPGELFF TGTGCCAGCAGCCTATTCAGCCCCCCCGGGGAGCTGTTTTTT
TRBJ1-2 . TRBD1 13 TRBV20-1 CSTRGQAAGGYTF TGCAGTACCCGGGGACAGGCTGCGGGGGGCTACACCTTC
TRBJ1-2 . . 18 TRBV4-1 CASSQGYSKAFVSYGYTF TGCGCCAGCAGCCAAGGTTATTCCAAGGCATTCGTATCCTATGGCTACACCTTC
TRBJ2-5 . . 17 TRBV3-1 CASSLGGQGGYQETQYF TGTGCCAGCAGCCTAGGGGGACAAGGAGGGTACCAAGAGACCCAGTACTTC
TRBJ2-1 once TRBD2 17 TRBV20-1 CSTSWVAGLAVRNEQFF TGCAGCACTAGCTGGGTGGCGGGACTAGCAGTTAGGAATGAGCAGTTCTTC
TRBJ2-2 . . 16 TRBV7-2 CASSLMWASNTGELFF TGTGCCAGCAGCTTAATGTGGGCTTCGAACACCGGGGAGCTGTTTTTT
TRBJ2-1 . TRBD2 16 TRBV20-1 CSAREGLAASYNEQFF TGCAGTGCTAGAGAAGGTCTAGCGGCCTCCTACAATGAGCAGTTCTTC
TRBJ2-7 . . 15 TRBV4-1 CASSQDRDIPREQYF TGCGCCAGCAGCCAAGATCGTGACATACCCCGCGAGCAGTACTTC
TRBJ2-2 . . 15 TRBV7-9 CASSLLGTPTGELFF TGTGCCAGCAGCTTATTGGGGACTCCCACCGGGGAGCTGTTTTTT
TRBJ1-2 . TRBD1 15 TRBV7-9 CASSAQQGVDYGYTF TGTGCCAGCAGCGCGCAACAGGGGGTGGATTATGGCTACACCTTC
TRBJ2-7 . . 11 TRBV18 CASSPADEQYF TGTGCCAGCTCACCAGCGGACGAGCAGTACTTC
TRBJ1-1 . . 15 TRBV6-6 CASRSKGRAGTEAFF TGTGCCAGCAGGTCTAAGGGACGGGCGGGCACTGAAGCTTTCTTT
TRBJ2-7 . . 11 TRBV2 CASSVSREQYF TGTGCCAGCAGTGTAAGTCGGGAGCAGTACTTC
TRBJ2-3 . TRBD1 15 TRBV29-1 CSVLRTGDFLDTQYF TGCAGCGTTCTTAGGACAGGGGATTTCTTAGATACGCAGTATTTT
TRBJ1-2 once TRBD1 14 TRBV7-9 CASSLEAGGPGYTF TGTGCCAGCAGCTTAGAAGCAGGGGGCCCTGGCTACACCTTC
TRBJ2-1 . . 15 TRBV2 CASREGEGDYNEQFF TGTGCCAGCAGGGAAGGGGAGGGGGACTACAATGAGCAGTTCTTC
TRBJ2-5 . . 13 TRBV7-2 CASSYTRTETQYF TGTGCCAGCAGCTACACTAGGACAGAGACCCAGTACTTC
TRBJ2-2 . . 15 TRBV12-3/TRBV12-4 CASSFWERLSGELFF TGTGCCAGCAGTTTCTGGGAGAGATTATCCGGGGAGCTGTTTTTT
TRBJ2-5 . . 15 TRBV5-1 CASSFSPGPQETQYF TGCGCCAGCAGCTTCTCCCCGGGACCCCAAGAGACCCAGTACTTC
TRBJ2-2 . . 15 TRBV11-2 CASSLRRGNTGELFF TGTGCCAGCAGCCTTAGGCGGGGGAACACCGGGGAGCTGTTTTTT
TRBJ2-6 . . 13 TRBV14 CATGNSGANVLTF TGTGCCACCGGAAACTCTGGGGCCAACGTCCTGACTTTC
TRBJ2-2 . . 11 TRBV14 CASTGAGELFF TGTGCCAGCACGGGGGCAGGGGAGCTGTTTTTT
TRBJ1-2 . . 15 TRBV27 CASSSPGTDRNGYTF TGTGCCAGCAGTTCCCCCGGGACTGATCGGAATGGCTACACCTTC
TRBJ1-5 . TRBD1 14 TRBV7-8 CASSPRQGLEPQHF TGTGCCAGCAGCCCCAGACAGGGTCTGGAGCCCCAGCATTTT